The 25 T cell receptor beta chains listed next were all sequenced from one sample in a study of resident and recirculating memory T cells in vitiligo. Using immunoSEQ multiplex PCR, the repertoire was profiled, and TCRdb retains in-frame clones only, with some absent. The top ten clones hold 5% of a sample with tens of thousands of clones, approximately 90% of them seen once. The sequenced sample was blood. The origin of the receptors is a male donor with vitiligo.

The CDR3 loop reads CASSLGDSRGYTF. CDR3 DNA sequence: TGTGCCAGCAGCTTAGGGGACAGCCGGGGCTACACCTTC. This chain links TRBV7-9 with TRBJ1-2, with 7 nucleotides matching TRBD1. CDR1 is SEHNR, CDR2 FQNEAQ, per germline (reference sequence). With 1 base clipped from V and 8 bases from J, the junction kept 4 bases outside the gene matches. The CDR3 totals 13 residues.

The V and J genes are TRBV19 and TRBJ2-5; D not certain. Germline CDR1 reads LNHDA; CDR2 reads SQIVND (reference sequence). There are 13 residues in the CDR3. The V end was cut by 7 bases, the J end by 2 bases, with 11 bases between. The CDR3 coding sequence is TGTGCCAGTACCCCAGACTCACAAGAGACCCAGTACTTC. It is translated as CASTPDSQETQYF.

CDR3 in DNA: TGTGCCAGCCTTAACCCGACAGTCCAAGAGACCCAGTACTTC. It codes for CASLNPTVQETQYF. This chain connects TRBV2 to TRBJ2-5, with D possibly matching TRBD1 (5 bases). This CDR3 has 14 residues. Per germline, CDR1 SNHLY and CDR2 FYNNEI. The ends were cut back, 8 bases at V and 1 base at J, with 14 bases in the middle. The full variable domain, in which reference TRBV2 and TRBJ2-5 provide the parts outside the CDR3, is EPEVTQTPSHQVTQMGQEVILRCVPISNHLYFYWYRQILGQKVEFLVSFYNNEISEKSEIFDDQFSVERPDGSNFTLKIRSTKLEDSAMYFCASLNPTVQETQYFGPGTRLLVL.

The V gene is TRBV25-1, the J gene TRBJ2-1; 15 bases map to TRBD2. Germline trimming cut 3 bases from V and 9 bases from J; bases unmatched to any gene: 3. Germline V gene data show CDR1 as MGHDK and CDR2 as SYGVNS. CDR3 length: 15 residues. The CDR3 is CASSDGTSGRREQFF. The CDR3 DNA reads as TGTGCCAGCAGTGACGGGACTAGCGGGAGGCGTGAGCAGTTCTTC. Full variable domain (remainder filled in from reference TRBV25-1 and TRBJ2-1): EADIYQTPRYLVIGTGKKITLECSQTMGHDKMYWYQQDPGMELHLIHYSYGVNSTEKGDLSSESTVSRIRTEHFPLTLESARPSHTSQYLCASSDGTSGRREQFFGPGTRLTVL.

The rearrangement links TRBV7-3 to TRBJ2-3, with D possibly matching TRBD1 (6 bases). The V end lost 5 bases, the J end lost 6 bases, and 9 bases lay between the germline ends. There are 12 residues in the CDR3. Germline V CDR1 and CDR2: SGHTA, FQGTGA. The CDR3 spells CASSIDRDTQYF. The DNA for the CDR3 is TGTGCCAGCAGCATAGACAGGGATACGCAGTATTTT.

The CDR3 loop reads CASSLELGQNYEAFF. The CDR3 DNA follows: TGTGCCAGCAGCTTAGAATTGGGGCAGAATTATGAAGCTTTCTTT. The genes are TRBV11-2 and TRBJ1-1; weak D call: TRBD1 (5 bases). With 0 bases removed from V and 7 bases from J, the gap between germline ends came to 15 bases. The germline V gene encodes CDR1 SGHAT and CDR2 FQNNGV. CDR3 length: 15 residues.

The chain links TRBV4-1 to TRBJ2-7; 7 bases fit TRBD2. V was clipped by 4 bases and J by 1 base; unmatched bases: 7. There are 15 residues in the CDR3. Per the germline V gene, CDR1 is MGHRA and CDR2 is YSYEKL. CDR3 sequence (DNA): TGCGCCAGCAGCCCTGTCGCGGGAGCGTCCTACGAGCAGTACTTC. Encoded protein: CASSPVAGASYEQYF.

The genes are TRBV28 and TRBJ2-5; TRBD1 is a possible D gene (5 bases). This CDR3 is 13 amino acids long. Germline lookup yields CDR1 MDHEN and CDR2 SYDVKM. Trimming took 6 bases from V and 5 from J, leaving 13 bases between them. As DNA, the CDR3 is TGTGCCAGCAGGGGGATTCCAGGGGAGACCCAGTACTTC. This encodes CASRGIPGETQYF.

The V call is TRBV21-1, the J call TRBJ2-7; the table's D call TRBD1 went unverified against the DNA. TRBV21-1 is a known pseudogene. The CDR3 has 16 amino acids. The CDR3: CASSKATGRGLLGQYF. CDR3 DNA sequence: TGTGCCAGCAGCAAAGCCACCGGCAGGGGCCTTCTGGGGCAGTACTTC.

This clone was detected many times. The CDR3 sequence: CASSPVPGLAGAYRPYEQYF. DNA for the CDR3: TGTGCCAGTAGTCCGGTCCCGGGACTAGCGGGAGCCTATCGTCCCTACGAGCAGTACTTC. The gene calls are TRBV19 and TRBJ2-7; 14 bases agree with TRBD2. J gave up 2 bases and V 5 bases, and 17 bases lay outside the gene matches. Germline V CDR1 and CDR2: LNHDA, SQIVND (reference sequence). The length of the CDR3 is 20 residues.

The CDR3 loop is CAWSSAWNIQYF. CDR3 nucleotide sequence: TGTGCCTGGAGTAGCGCTTGGAACATTCAGTACTTC. This chain links TRBV30 with TRBJ2-4, with D unclear. Trimming removed 2 bases from V and 7 bases from J, with 9 bases in between. The CDR3 extends over 12 amino acids. Germline assignment: CDR1 GTSNPN and CDR2 SVGIG (reference sequence).

CDR3 in amino acids: CASSPAADRETYGYTF. CDR3 nucleotides: TGTGCCAGCAGCCCCGCCGCCGACAGGGAAACCTATGGCTACACCTTC. The rearrangement joins TRBV4-2 to TRBJ1-2; 7 bases match TRBD1. The CDR3 has 16 amino acids. J was trimmed by 4 bases and V by 4 bases; bases with no gene match: 12. Germline lookup yields CDR1 LGHNA and CDR2 YNFKEQ.

This chain connects TRBV28 to TRBJ2-2; no clear D gene. Germline V lookup: CDR1 MDHEN, CDR2 SYDVKM. CDR3 size: 15 residues. Between the trimmed V and J ends, which lost 5 bases and 4 bases, there was a span of 14 bases. This CDR3 reads CASSTPAAGTGELFF. CDR3 DNA: TGTGCCAGCAGTACACCCGCGGCCGGCACCGGGGAGCTGTTTTTT.

This clone has only one observation. The rearrangement links TRBV28 to TRBJ1-2; the D gene is possibly TRBD1 (5 bases). CDR3 length: 16 amino acids. Trimming left V 5 bases short and J 6 bases short, with 22 bases between. The V gene's germline CDR1 is MDHEN and CDR2 SYDVKM. CDR3 bases: TGTGCCAGCAGTCCACCAGCGTCCAGGGCGGGGCATGGCTACACCTTC. This translates into CASSPPASRAGHGYTF.

The V gene is TRBV9, the J gene TRBJ2-7, with TRBD1 identical over 7 bases. Germline V CDR1 and CDR2: SGDLS, YYNGEE. There are 15 residues in the CDR3. Trimming removed 0 bases from V and 2 bases from J; junction bases left unmatched: 5. The CDR3 DNA reads as TGTGCCAGCAGCGTAGAAGCAGGGGGTACCTACGAGCAGTACTTC. As protein: CASSVEAGGTYEQYF. Full variable domain (outside the CDR3, taken from reference TRBV9 and TRBJ2-7): DSGVTQTPKHLITATGQRVTLRCSPRSGDLSVYWYQQSLDQGLQFLIQYYNGEERAKGNILERFSAQQFPDLHSELNLSSLELGDSALYFCASSVEAGGTYEQYFGPGTRLTVT.

The chain carries TRBV5-1 and TRBJ2-5, with TRBD2 matching over 9 bases. The CDR3 covers 15 residues. Germline V CDR1 and CDR2: SGHRS, YFSETQ. V gave up 2 bases and J gave up 5 bases; unmatched junction bases: 7. The CDR3 sequence is CASSFPTSGRETQYF. CDR3 bases: TGCGCCAGCAGCTTCCCGACTAGCGGTAGGGAGACCCAGTACTTC.

The CDR3 sequence: CASSQEVGATGGGTYEQYF. In DNA form, the CDR3 reads TGCGCCAGCAGCCAAGAGGTTGGGGCAACGGGAGGAGGTACGTACGAGCAGTACTTC. V usage is TRBV4-1 and J usage is TRBJ2-7; 7 nucleotides align to TRBD2. CDR3 length: 19 amino acids. CDR1 and CDR2 (germline): MGHRA, YSYEKL. V shed 0 bases and J 4 bases; nucleotides not matched to a gene: 18.

The genes are TRBV6-1 and TRBJ2-7; TRBD2 agrees at 7 bases. The CDR3 totals 15 residues. CDR1 and CDR2 (germline): MNHNS, SASEGT. V lost 2 bases to trimming and J lost 3 bases; unmatched junction nucleotides: 7. Here the CDR3 reads CASSELGEGGYEQYF. DNA for the CDR3: TGTGCCAGCAGTGAATTGGGGGAGGGCGGCTACGAGCAGTACTTC.

The J gene is TRBJ2-7, the V gene TRBV4-3; tentatively, D is TRBD1 (5 bases). With 3 bases removed from V and 0 bases from J, the gap between germline ends came to 6 bases. The CDR3 totals 13 residues. Germline V lookup: CDR1 LGHNA, CDR2 YSLEER. CDR3 sequence: CASSHDSSYEQYF. The CDR3 DNA reads TGCGCCAGCAGCCACGACAGCTCCTACGAGCAGTACTTC.

The rearrangement uses TRBV18 and TRBJ2-3, with 11 nucleotides matching TRBD2. V shed 2 bases, J shed 5 bases, and the junction held 6 bases outside the gene matches. Germline V gene sequence: CDR1 KGHSH, CDR2 LQKENI. The CDR3 runs to 16 residues. CDR3 DNA sequence: TGTGCCAGCTCACCAGGGACTAGCGGAGAGGGAGATACGCAGTATTTT. Translating gives CASSPGTSGEGDTQYF.

The CDR3 DNA follows: TGTGCCAGCAGCCGGACAGGGAACGGGGAGACCCAGTACTTC. Translating gives CASSRTGNGETQYF. This chain joins TRBV7-7 and TRBJ2-5; 8 nucleotides align to TRBD1. Germline CDR1 SSHAT, CDR2 FNYEAQ (reference sequence). The CDR3 extends over 14 amino acids. The trim removed 5 bases at V and 5 bases at J, leaving 7 bases unmatched. Variable domain in full (rest from reference TRBV7-7 and TRBJ2-5): GAGVSQSPRYKVTKRGQDVTLRCDPISSHATLYWYQQALGQGPEFLTYFNYEAQPDKSGLPSDRFSAERPEGSISTLTIQRTEQRDSAMYRCASSRTGNGETQYFGPGTRLLVL.

V is TRBV5-6 and J is TRBJ2-7; weak D call: TRBD2 (6 bases). V lost 4 bases and J lost 3, with 17 bases in between. Per the germline V gene, CDR1 is SGHDT and CDR2 is YYEEEE. The CDR3 sequence is 15 residues long. CDR3 DNA: TGTGCCAGCAGCCCCCGGGAGCGGGCGGACTACGAGCAGTACTTC. Its translation: CASSPRERADYEQYF.

The DNA for the CDR3 is TGTGCCAGCAGCTTGGCGCAGGGGGAATACAATGAGCAGTTCTTC. Amino acids: CASSLAQGEYNEQFF. The chain uses TRBV5-4 and TRBJ2-1, with 7 bases that match TRBD1. With V trimmed by 0 bases and J by 4 bases, 4 bases remained unmatched. The CDR3 consists of 15 residues. Germline V CDR1 and CDR2: SGHNT, YYREEE (reference sequence).

The chain couples TRBV28 to TRBJ2-1; 16 bases align to TRBD2. Germline V lookup: CDR1 MDHEN, CDR2 SYDVKM. The CDR3 has 17 residues. The junction had 7 bases not matched to a gene; V was cut back by 3 bases and J by 8 bases. The CDR3 loop reads CASSLGLGLAGGDEQFF. CDR3 nucleotides: TGTGCCAGCAGTTTGGGGTTGGGACTAGCGGGAGGGGATGAGCAGTTCTTC.

The chain couples TRBV5-1 to TRBJ2-7; a possible D gene is TRBD2 (7 bases). The germline V gene has CDR1 SGHRS and CDR2 YFSETQ. This CDR3 has 14 residues. The germline V and J ends were trimmed by 8 bases and 2 bases, with 17 bases remaining between them. CDR3 coding DNA: TGCGCCAGTAGCGCCCGGGGGGCCACCTACGAGCAGTACTTC. Protein product: CASSARGATYEQYF.